Listed here are 14 T cell receptor beta chains from one sample, sequenced in a study of T cells in Graves' hyperthyroidism and ophthalmopathy. RNA transcripts were the template for amplifying TCR beta CDR3 regions. The HTBI set primed first-round TCR CDR3 RT-PCR. TCRdb reanalysed the multiplex PCR reads using MiXCR and keeps one entry per CDR3 protein. The data contain hundreds of thousands of distinct CDR3 sequences, approximately 16% of them singletons. Sequenced input: blood. These receptor sequences come from a woman between 35 and 50 years old with Graves' ophthalmopathy.

This clonotype was seen ten or more times. The V call is TRBV2, the J call TRBJ2-5; TRBD2 is a possible D gene (6 bases). The CDR3 contains 15 residues. V gave up 0 bases and J gave up 2 bases, with 10 bases separating them. From germline, CDR1 is SNHLY and CDR2 FYNNEI. The CDR3 here is CASSEARRGQETQYF. CDR3 sequence (DNA): TGTGCCAGCAGTGAAGCGCGGAGGGGACAAGAGACCCAGTACTTC.

A word on this clonotype: The germline gene is not matched at one end of the junction; a read error may be the cause. V and J are TRBV5-1 and TRBJ2-7, with TRBD1 as a possible D gene (6 bases). CDR1 and CDR2 (germline): SGHRS, YFSETQ. The CDR3 extends over 14 amino acids. CDR3 sequence reads: CASSLGQESSEQYF. As DNA, the CDR3 is TGCGCCAGCAGCTTGGGACAGGAGTCCTCCGAGCAGTACTTC.

The gene calls are TRBV28 and TRBJ2-7; D is tentatively TRBD1 or TRBD2 (5 bases each). V lost 5 bases and J lost 3, with 17 bases in between. The CDR3 covers 15 residues. The germline V gene has CDR1 MDHEN and CDR2 SYDVKM. This CDR3 reads CASSLRDATGYEQYF. DNA of the CDR3: TGTGCCAGCAGTCTCCGGGACGCCACCGGCTACGAGCAGTACTTC.

This chain joins TRBV2 and TRBJ2-2; tentatively, D is TRBD2 (6 bases). This CDR3 contains 16 residues. Trimming shortened V by 8 bases and J by 3 bases, and 19 bases separated the two germline ends. Germline assignment: CDR1 SNHLY and CDR2 FYNNEI. The CDR3 nucleotides read TGTGCCAGCGTAAGGGGACTCTCTGCCGACACCGGGGAGCTGTTTTTT. Protein sequence: CASVRGLSADTGELFF.

The chain employs TRBV10-3 and TRBJ1-5; 7 nucleotides agree with TRBD1. Per the germline V gene, CDR1 is ENHRY and CDR2 is SYGVKD. The CDR3 spans 14 residues. Germline trimming cut 2 bases from V and 5 bases from J; bases unmatched to any gene: 3. CDR3 region: CAISERTGDQPQHF. In DNA, the CDR3 is TGTGCCATCAGTGAGCGGACAGGCGATCAGCCCCAGCATTTT.

This clonotype appeared many times. V gene TRBV11-2 combines with J gene TRBJ1-2, with 7 bases matching TRBD1. The J segment lost 0 bases and the V segment lost 5 bases, leaving 6 bases of the junction unmatched. CDR1 and CDR2 from the germline V gene are SGHAT and FQNNGV. The CDR3 covers 15 residues. This CDR3 reads CASSPDRRANYGYTF. CDR3 coding DNA: TGTGCCAGCAGCCCGGACAGGAGAGCTAACTATGGCTACACCTTC.

The chain is built from TRBV2 and TRBJ2-5; possibly TRBD1 for D (8 bases). Germline V CDR1 and CDR2: SNHLY, FYNNEI. This CDR3 spans 15 amino acids. V was trimmed by 4 bases and J by 2 bases, leaving 14 bases between them. This CDR3 is CASSGTGTIQETQYF. CDR3 sequence (DNA): TGTGCCAGCAGTGGGACAGGGACTATACAAGAGACCCAGTACTTC.

In this sample, this clonotype turned up a few times. This chain uses TRBV7-2 with TRBJ1-1, with D unresolved. Trimming cost V 5 bases and J 1 base, with 14 bases left between them. The CDR3 is 15 amino acids. Germline V CDR1 and CDR2: SGHTA, FQGNSA. In nucleotides, the CDR3 is TGTGCCAGCAGCGTAACTAAATCCTCGAACACTGAAGCTTTCTTT. It yields the protein CASSVTKSSNTEAFF.

The table lists this clonotype with many counts. The gene calls are TRBV28 and TRBJ2-7; no firm D call. Trimming took 1 base from V and 5 from J, leaving 6 bases between them. There are 12 residues in the CDR3. Germline V CDR1 and CDR2: MDHEN, SYDVKM. CDR3 amino acids: CASSLSSDEQYF. CDR3 in DNA: TGTGCCAGCAGTTTATCTTCGGACGAGCAGTACTTC.

The table lists this clonotype with many counts. The CDR3 loop reads CASSQGTFISEKLFF. The CDR3 DNA is TGTGCCAGCAGCCAGGGGACATTCATATCTGAAAAACTGTTTTTT. The chain recombines TRBV11-2 with TRBJ1-4; a weak D match, TRBD1 (6 bases). The V and J ends lost 5 bases and 7 bases respectively, with 17 bases between them. Per the germline V gene, CDR1 is SGHAT and CDR2 is FQNNGV. The CDR3 covers 15 residues.

This clonotype was counted at least ten times. The chain employs TRBV11-2 and TRBJ1-4; D remains ambiguous. The CDR3 length is 16 residues. Germline V gene lookup returns CDR1 SGHAT and CDR2 FQNNGV. The V and J ends lost 5 bases and 0 bases respectively, with 13 bases between them. CDR3 sequence (DNA): TGTGCCAGCAGCCCCGCGTCGGTTGCAACTAATGAAAAACTGTTTTTT. This codes for CASSPASVATNEKLFF.

This clonotype has a handful of counts. The chain combines TRBV5-8 with TRBJ1-6; 8 bases are a match to TRBD1. Trimming at V came to 4 bases and at J to 9 bases, leaving 9 bases not matched to a gene. From germline, CDR1 is SGHTS and CDR2 YDEGEE. This CDR3 region has 15 residues. The CDR3, as DNA: TGTGCCAGCAGCCACAGGACAGGGCCAAGTTCACCCCTCCACTTT. It codes for CASSHRTGPSSPLHF.

The sample holds many counts of this clonotype. V is TRBV28 and J is TRBJ1-2; TRBD1 matches at 7 bases. The CDR3 spans 13 residues. V lost 5 bases to trimming and J lost 11 bases; unmatched junction nucleotides: 11. Germline values: CDR1 MDHEN, CDR2 SYDVKM. The CDR3 nucleotides read TGTGCCAGCAGTCTCACGACAGGGAGAGGATACACCTTC. Its translation: CASSLTTGRGYTF.

Ten or more counts support this clonotype. The chain employs TRBV5-8 and TRBJ1-1; D call uncertain. Trimming removed 0 bases at V and 3 bases at J, with 9 bases between. CDR1 is SGHTS, CDR2 YDEGEE, per germline. The CDR3 loop spans 14 amino acids. The CDR3 is CASSLAPRDTEAFF. As DNA, the CDR3 is TGTGCCAGCAGCTTGGCCCCGAGGGACACTGAAGCTTTCTTT.